Below are 11 T cell receptor beta chains sequenced from a single sample in a study of response to subunit inactivated influenza vaccine. TCRdb re-called the RT-PCR reads through MiXCR, storing one row per CDR3 protein. The repertoire holds 500,000 to 600,000 distinct CDR3 sequences, with roughly 15% as singletons. The sample was PBMCs from blood, taken 11 to 12 days after vaccination. Every receptor here comes from a man aged 50 or older who received an inactivated influenza vaccine.

The sample holds a few counts of this clonotype. The chain couples TRBV6-2 or TRBV6-3 to TRBJ1-5; D ambiguous. Germline assignment: CDR1 MNHEY and CDR2 SVGEGT. The CDR3 spans 11 residues. The ends were cut back, 6 bases at V and 6 bases at J, with 6 bases in the middle. The CDR3 spells CASRSSQPQHF. CDR3 sequence (DNA): TGTGCCAGCAGATCGAGTCAGCCCCAGCATTTT.

The chain has TRBV14 and TRBJ2-3, with D perhaps TRBD2 (5 bases). This CDR3 has 17 residues. V was trimmed by 4 bases and J by 1 base, leaving 18 bases between them. CDR1 is SGHDN and CDR2 is FVKESK in the germline V gene. The CDR3 loop is CASSRFLSAEGTDTQYF. The CDR3 nucleotides are TGTGCCAGCAGCCGATTCCTCTCAGCGGAAGGCACAGATACGCAGTATTTT.

The rearrangement joins TRBV7-2 to TRBJ2-1; D remains unclear. CDR3 length: 16 residues. Germline V gene data show CDR1 as SGHTA and CDR2 as FQGNSA. V was clipped by 2 bases and J by 4 bases, with 15 bases between them. The CDR3 DNA follows: TGTGCCAGCAGCTTATACGACTTGCCTTCATACAATGAGCAGTTCTTC. Its translation: CASSLYDLPSYNEQFF.

This clonotype has just a few counts. V is TRBV4-3 and J is TRBJ1-6; D unresolved. CDR3 length equals 16 residues. Germline V gene data show CDR1 as LGHNA and CDR2 as YSLEER. Trimming cost V 0 bases and J 4 bases, with 10 bases left between them. This chain's CDR3 is CASSQDWEPYNSPLHF. For the CDR3, the DNA is TGCGCCAGCAGCCAAGATTGGGAGCCTTATAATTCACCCCTCCACTTT.

This clonotype was seen many times. The V call is TRBV28, the J call TRBJ2-3; 7 nucleotides match TRBD2. Trimming cost V 1 base and J 3 bases; bases outside gene matches: 7. Per the germline V gene, CDR1 is MDHEN and CDR2 is SYDVKM. The CDR3 runs to 16 residues. The CDR3 DNA is TGTGCCAGCAGTTTATATAAGGGAGGGTCGACAGATACGCAGTATTTT. Its protein is CASSLYKGGSTDTQYF.

V gene TRBV14 combines with J gene TRBJ1-3; no clear D. Germline CDR1 is SGHDN and CDR2 is FVKESK. The CDR3 has 16 residues. V lost 3 bases and J 0 bases, leaving 12 bases between the germline ends. The CDR3 nucleotides are TGTGCCAGCAGCCACAACATATTACTCTCTGGAAACACCATATATTTT. Amino acids: CASSHNILLSGNTIYF. The full variable domain, its missing parts supplied by reference TRBV14 and TRBJ1-3, is EAGVTQFPSHSVIEKGQTVTLRCDPISGHDNLYWYRRVMGKEIKFLLHFVKESKQDESGMPNNRFLAERTGGTYSTLKVQPAELEDSGVYFCASSHNILLSGNTIYFGEGSWLTVV.

The chain uses TRBV7-8 and TRBJ2-2; D call uncertain. Germline V gene sequence: CDR1 SGHVS, CDR2 FQNEAQ. This CDR3 has 12 residues. Trimming stripped 3 bases from V and 7 bases from J, with 6 bases between. This CDR3 reads CASSFHGGELFF. In nucleotides, the CDR3 is TGTGCCAGCAGCTTTCACGGCGGGGAGCTGTTTTTT.

This clonotype came up a few times. This chain connects TRBV4-1 to TRBJ2-7; 7 bases fit TRBD2. The germline CDR1 and CDR2 sequences are MGHRA and YSYEKL. The CDR3 totals 16 residues. With V trimmed by 3 bases and J by 9 bases, 17 bases remained unmatched. The CDR3 nucleotides are TGCGCCAGCAGCCAGGGGGGGAGTCGGAGGGGCGGTGGGCAGTACTTC. This sequence encodes CASSQGGSRRGGGQYF.

At least ten counts were recorded for this clonotype. In nucleotides, the CDR3 is TGTGCCAGCAGTCCCCGGGACAGCCCCTACAATGAGCAGTTCTTC. Its protein is CASSPRDSPYNEQFF. V usage is TRBV27 and J usage is TRBJ2-1, with 7 bases aligning to TRBD1. The V and J ends lost 5 bases and 2 bases, in that order; junction bases with no gene match: 6. The CDR3 length is 15 residues. Germline V gives CDR1 MNHEY, CDR2 SMNVEV (reference sequence).

This clonotype was picked up a small number of times. CDR3 in DNA: TGTGCCAGCAGTTTATCCGGACTCTCCCGGACAGATACGCAGTATTTT. This gives the protein CASSLSGLSRTDTQYF. The rearrangement joins TRBV28 to TRBJ2-3; possible D gene TRBD2, 5 bases. Trimming removed 1 base at V and 3 bases at J, with 14 bases between. The CDR3 has 16 amino acids. Germline V CDR1 and CDR2: MDHEN, SYDVKM.

This sequence joins TRBV7-2 and TRBJ2-2, with TRBD2 matching over 13 bases. CDR3 length equals 15 residues. Per germline, CDR1 SGHTA and CDR2 FQGNSA. V was pared by 5 bases and J by 6 bases, with 3 bases of the junction left unmatched. The CDR3 protein is CASSRGLAGAGELFF. The CDR3 bases are TGTGCCAGCAGCCGAGGACTAGCGGGGGCCGGGGAGCTGTTTTTT.